These 28 T cell receptor beta chains came from one sample sequenced in a study of blood T cell repertoires in COVID-19. Profiled with immunoSEQ multiplex PCR; TCRdb holds only in-frame clones, not every one. The sample includes about 180,000 clones, more than 75% of them seen just once. Sequenced input: peripheral blood. The receptors derive from a man aged 35 to 55 with active or convalescent COVID-19.

The chain couples TRBV7-8 to TRBJ1-5, with D possibly matching TRBD1 (5 bases). V gave up 2 bases and J gave up 3 bases, with 14 bases separating them. This CDR3 is 16 amino acids long. Germline V lookup: CDR1 SGHVS, CDR2 FQNEAQ. The CDR3 DNA sequence: TGTGCCAGCAGCTTAAGTTCCAGGGACTACAATCAGCCCCAGCATTTT. Residues: CASSLSSRDYNQPQHF. The entire variable domain, with the rest obtained from reference TRBV7-8 and TRBJ1-5, is as follows: GAGVSQSPRYKVAKRGQDVALRCDPISGHVSLFWYQQALGQGPEFLTYFQNEAQLDKSGLPSDRFFAERPEGSVSTLKIQRTQQEDSAVYLCASSLSSRDYNQPQHFGDGTRLSIL.

This clone has just one count. V usage is TRBV28 and J usage is TRBJ2-7; 10 nucleotides match TRBD1. J lost 3 bases, V lost 5 bases, and 13 bases had no gene match. Germline V CDR1 and CDR2: MDHEN, SYDVKM. The CDR3 has 17 amino acids. The CDR3 sequence is CASSAGGGDRGFYEQYF. Here the CDR3 DNA reads TGTGCCAGCAGTGCGGGCGGCGGGGACAGGGGCTTCTACGAGCAGTACTTC. The full variable domain, with the rest looked up from reference TRBV28 and TRBJ2-7, is DVKVTQSSRYLVKRTGEKVFLECVQDMDHENMFWYRQDPGLGLRLIYFSYDVKMKEKGDIPEGYSVSREKKERFSLILESASTNQTSMYLCASSAGGGDRGFYEQYFGPGTRLTVT.

The gene calls are TRBV28 and TRBJ2-3; 8 nucleotides line up with TRBD2. V shed 5 bases and J 1 base; nucleotides not matched to a gene: 8. The CDR3 is made up of 16 amino acids. The germline V gene encodes CDR1 MDHEN and CDR2 SYDVKM. CDR3 coding DNA: TGTGCCAGCAGTCGTTCCAGCGGGGGAGGCACAGATACGCAGTATTTT. It specifies CASSRSSGGGTDTQYF. Complete variable domain (other parts from reference TRBV28 and TRBJ2-3): DVKVTQSSRYLVKRTGEKVFLECVQDMDHENMFWYRQDPGLGLRLIYFSYDVKMKEKGDIPEGYSVSREKKERFSLILESASTNQTSMYLCASSRSSGGGTDTQYFGPGTRLTVL.

The V and J genes are TRBV5-8 and TRBJ1-2; TRBD1 agrees at 8 bases. The CDR3 is 14 residues long. Trimming removed 3 bases from V and 5 bases from J; junction bases left unmatched: 6. The germline CDR1 and CDR2 sequences are SGHTS and YDEGEE. The CDR3 region is CASSSGGGYYGYTF. The CDR3 DNA follows: TGTGCCAGCAGCTCAGGGGGCGGTTATTATGGCTACACCTTC.

The chain couples TRBV5-4 to TRBJ1-2, with D tentatively TRBD1 (6 bases). CDR1 and CDR2 from the germline V gene are SGHNT and YYREEE (reference sequence). Trimming took off 4 bases at V and 2 bases at J, with 15 bases between the two ends. CDR3 size: 15 residues. The CDR3 is CASSPPTGTNYGYTF. The CDR3 coding sequence is TGTGCCAGCAGCCCACCGACAGGAACGAACTATGGCTACACCTTC.

The CDR3 protein is CASSSLANQETQYF. The DNA for the CDR3 is TGTGCCAGCAGCTCTCTAGCGAACCAAGAGACCCAGTACTTC. This chain joins TRBV7-8 and TRBJ2-5; a weak D match, TRBD2 (6 bases). This CDR3 is built from 14 residues. Germline lookup yields CDR1 SGHVS and CDR2 FQNEAQ. V was shortened by 4 bases and J by 0 bases, with 9 bases between the two germline ends.

This rearrangement joins TRBV7-2 to TRBJ2-3; D is unresolved. The CDR3 has 15 amino acids. The V gene's germline CDR1 is SGHTA and CDR2 FQGNSA. The V and J ends lost 1 base and 0 bases respectively, with 8 bases between them. DNA of the CDR3: TGTGCCAGCAGCTTAGGGTCAACTAGCACAGATACGCAGTATTTT. Residues: CASSLGSTSTDTQYF.

V gene TRBV5-6 combines with J gene TRBJ2-5, with TRBD2 identical over 7 bases. CDR1 and CDR2 from the germline V gene are SGHDT and YYEEEE. V gave up 4 bases and J gave up 2 bases; unmatched junction bases: 5. The CDR3 has 14 residues. CDR3 DNA sequence: TGTGCCAGCAGCCTGGGGACTATACAAGAGACCCAGTACTTC. This sequence encodes CASSLGTIQETQYF.

The chain recombines TRBV18 with TRBJ1-2; TRBD1 matches 11 bases. J lost 6 bases, V lost 6 bases, and 6 bases had no gene match. The CDR3 length is 14 residues. Germline-derived CDR1 and CDR2 are KGHSH and LQKENI. The CDR3 spells CASSPGTGGHGYTF. The CDR3 DNA reads TGTGCCAGCTCCCCCGGGACAGGGGGACATGGCTACACCTTC.

This clone was counted a single time. This chain joins TRBV29-1 and TRBJ2-1, with D maybe TRBD2 (6 bases). Deletions cut 6 bases from V and 7 bases from J, with 19 bases between. The CDR3 totals 14 residues. Germline V gene data show CDR1 as SQVTM and CDR2 as ANQGSEA. CDR3 bases: TGCAGCGTGATCGGGGGATCCACTTGGAATGAGCAGTTCTTC. Amino acids: CSVIGGSTWNEQFF.

V gene TRBV28 combines with J gene TRBJ2-7; 8 bases line up with TRBD1. The V and J ends lost 5 bases and 6 bases, in that order; junction bases with no gene match: 9. The length of the CDR3 is 14 residues. Germline V CDR1 and CDR2: MDHEN, SYDVKM. CDR3 bases: TGTGCCAGCAGTCTAGACAGGGGTCAGGGCGAGCAGTACTTC. Translation gives CASSLDRGQGEQYF. Using reference TRBV28 and TRBJ2-7 for the parts outside the CDR3, the full variable domain is DVKVTQSSRYLVKRTGEKVFLECVQDMDHENMFWYRQDPGLGLRLIYFSYDVKMKEKGDIPEGYSVSREKKERFSLILESASTNQTSMYLCASSLDRGQGEQYFGPGTRLTVT.

V is TRBV18 and J is TRBJ1-3, with TRBD1 as a possible D gene (6 bases). The CDR3 is 16 residues long. Germline loops: CDR1 KGHSH, CDR2 LQKENI. Trimming left V 3 bases short and J 2 bases short, with 14 bases between. CDR3 amino acids: CASSPKGGAPGNTIYF. The CDR3 DNA sequence: TGTGCCAGCTCACCCAAGGGGGGGGCGCCTGGAAACACCATATATTTT.

The chain has TRBV6-6 and TRBJ1-1; unclear D gene. V lost 0 bases and J lost 0, with 5 bases in between. This CDR3 comprises 14 residues. CDR1 is MNHNY and CDR2 is SVGAGI in the germline V gene (reference sequence). CDR3 in DNA: TGTGCCAGCAGTTACTCAGCTCTGAACACTGAAGCTTTCTTT. It is translated as CASSYSALNTEAFF.

V gene TRBV2 combines with J gene TRBJ2-7; D is possibly TRBD1 (6 bases). The CDR3 is 12 residues long. CDR1 is SNHLY, CDR2 FYNNEI, per germline. With 10 bases removed from V and 5 bases from J, the gap between germline ends came to 15 bases. The CDR3 DNA reads TGTGCCACCCGGAGACAGGCCAACGAGCAGTACTTC. This sequence encodes CATRRQANEQYF.

The J gene is TRBJ2-2, the V gene TRBV5-4; a possible D gene is TRBD2 (7 bases). V dropped 0 bases and J dropped 4 bases, with 16 bases sitting between them. The CDR3 covers 17 residues. Germline values: CDR1 SGHNT, CDR2 YYREEE (reference sequence). CDR3 loop: CASSLGGGGTGTGELFF. DNA for the CDR3: TGTGCCAGCAGCTTGGGGGGGGGCGGAACGGGCACCGGGGAGCTGTTTTTT.

V usage is TRBV5-4 and J usage is TRBJ1-1; D not resolved. Trimming cost V 2 bases and J 1 base, with 9 bases left between them. Germline V lookup: CDR1 SGHNT, CDR2 YYREEE (reference sequence). The CDR3 loop spans 14 amino acids. The CDR3 protein is CASSLNRANTEAFF. The CDR3 coding sequence is TGTGCCAGCAGCTTAAACAGAGCGAACACTGAAGCTTTCTTT.

This chain joins TRBV7-9 and TRBJ1-1; D is unresolved. Trimming removed 4 bases from V and 3 bases from J, with 9 bases in between. Germline CDR1 SEHNR, CDR2 FQNEAQ (reference sequence). The CDR3 has 13 amino acids. This CDR3 reads CASSSNEDTEAFF. For the CDR3, the DNA is TGTGCCAGCAGCTCTAACGAGGACACTGAAGCTTTCTTT.

V usage is TRBV12-3 or TRBV12-4 and J usage is TRBJ1-1; D unclear. The CDR3 has 13 residues. The V end was cut by 3 bases, the J end by 5 bases, with 10 bases between. The CDR3, as DNA: TGTGCCAGCAGTTTGGGTTGGCGGACTGAAGCTTTCTTT. It specifies CASSLGWRTEAFF.

This chain uses TRBV7-3 with TRBJ1-1, with 7 bases fitting TRBD1. The germline V gene encodes CDR1 SGHTA and CDR2 FQGTGA. V lost 5 bases and J lost 2; bases outside the gene matches: 11. There are 16 residues in the CDR3. The CDR3 sequence is CASSPRTGSQNTEAFF. As DNA, the CDR3 is TGTGCCAGCAGCCCACGGACAGGATCACAAAACACTGAAGCTTTCTTT. Full variable domain (rest looked up from reference TRBV7-3 and TRBJ1-1): GAGVSQTPSNKVTEKGKYVELRCDPISGHTALYWYRQSLGQGPEFLIYFQGTGAADDSGLPNDRFFAVRPEGSVSTLKIQRTERGDSAVYLCASSPRTGSQNTEAFFGQGTRLTVV.

The V and J genes are TRBV18 and TRBJ1-1; possibly TRBD1 for D (6 bases). Germline V gene lookup returns CDR1 KGHSH and CDR2 LQKENI. The V and J ends lost 5 bases and 3 bases respectively, with 7 bases between them. CDR3 size: 12 residues. The CDR3 nucleotides read TGTGCCAGCTCAGACAGGTACACTGAAGCTTTCTTT. This codes for CASSDRYTEAFF.

The genes are TRBV18 and TRBJ1-1; D perhaps matches TRBD1 (6 bases). Germline CDR1 reads KGHSH; CDR2 reads LQKENI. V lost 6 bases and J lost 6, with 17 bases in between. The CDR3 length is 14 residues. The CDR3 nucleotides are TGTGCCAGCTCTCGCGACAGGCGAGGTGCTGAAGCTTTCTTT. It translates to CASSRDRRGAEAFF.

This clone was observed a handful of times. This sequence joins TRBV30 and TRBJ1-1; perhaps TRBD1 as D (6 bases). This CDR3 has 17 residues. Trimming removed 3 bases at V and 5 bases at J, with 25 bases between. The germline CDR1 and CDR2 sequences are GTSNPN and SVGIG (reference sequence). The CDR3 region has the DNA TGTGCCTGGAGCCATACAGGGAGAGGTAGAAGATCAACTGAAGCTTTCTTT. Residues: CAWSHTGRGRRSTEAFF.

The CDR3 coding sequence is TGTGCCAGCAGCGAACGGGACAGGGGTGACTATGGCTACACCTTC. Translation gives CASSERDRGDYGYTF. The chain is built from TRBV9 and TRBJ1-2; 10 bases fit TRBD1. Germline V CDR1 and CDR2: SGDLS, YYNGEE. With 3 bases clipped from V and 3 bases from J, the junction kept 5 bases outside the gene matches. This CDR3 spans 15 amino acids.

This chain uses TRBV11-1 with TRBJ2-1, with D unclear. There are 15 residues in the CDR3. CDR1 SGHAT and CDR2 FQDESV come from the germline V gene (reference sequence). Trimming shortened V by 1 base and J by 7 bases, and 14 bases separated the two germline ends. CDR3 amino acids: CASSLELAIPNEQFF. DNA of the CDR3: TGTGCCAGCAGCTTAGAGTTGGCCATCCCGAATGAGCAGTTCTTC. Variable domain in full (rest from reference TRBV11-1 and TRBJ2-1): EAEVAQSPRYKITEKSQAVAFWCDPISGHATLYWYRQILGQGPELLVQFQDESVVDDSQLPKDRFSAERLKGVDSTLKIQPAELGDSAMYLCASSLELAIPNEQFFGPGTRLTVL.

V is TRBV11-2 and J is TRBJ2-7; 10 bases agree with TRBD1. The CDR3 length is 18 residues. In germline, CDR1 is SGHAT, CDR2 FQNNGV. The trim removed 0 bases at V and 4 bases at J, leaving 12 bases unmatched. CDR3 DNA: TGTGCCAGCAGCTTAGATCTCTGGGTGCGGACAGGGGGATACGAGCAGTACTTC. Protein product: CASSLDLWVRTGGYEQYF.

V and J are TRBV2 and TRBJ1-6; the match to TRBD1 covers 10 bases. V gave up 3 bases and J gave up 14 bases; unmatched junction bases: 7. Germline CDR1 and CDR2: SNHLY and FYNNEI. This CDR3 contains 14 residues. The CDR3 sequence is CASSETGGLSTLHF. As DNA, the CDR3 is TGTGCCAGCAGTGAGACAGGGGGCCTTAGCACCCTCCACTTT. Full variable domain (missing parts from reference TRBV2 and TRBJ1-6): EPEVTQTPSHQVTQMGQEVILRCVPISNHLYFYWYRQILGQKVEFLVSFYNNEISEKSEIFDDQFSVERPDGSNFTLKIRSTKLEDSAMYFCASSETGGLSTLHFGNGTRLTVT.

This chain connects TRBV19 to TRBJ2-1; TRBD2 matches 14 bases. The CDR3 sequence is 15 residues long. Trimming took 8 bases from V and 2 from J; bases not matched to a gene: 2. Per the germline V gene, CDR1 is LNHDA and CDR2 is SQIVND (reference sequence). The CDR3 bases are TGTGCCAGTGGACTAGCGGGGGGCCCCTACAATGAGCAGTTCTTC. This codes for CASGLAGGPYNEQFF.

The rearrangement uses TRBV12-5 and TRBJ1-1, with TRBD1 as a possible D gene (5 bases). CDR3 length: 14 amino acids. CDR1 and CDR2 (germline): LGHNT, FRNRAP. V was shortened by 6 bases and J by 1 base, with 12 bases between the two germline ends. DNA for the CDR3: TGTGCTAGTGGGTCGACAGTCAAGAACACTGAAGCTTTCTTT. Protein sequence: CASGSTVKNTEAFF.